One sample yielded the 15 T cell receptor beta chains listed below, sequenced in a study of blood T cell repertoires in COVID-19. Profiling relied on immunoSEQ multiplex PCR, and the TCRdb table lists in-frame clones only, not all of them. The sample includes about 260,000 clones, 75% to 90% of them seen just once. The source material was peripheral blood. The receptors shown here come from a man aged 25 to 45 with active or convalescent COVID-19.

The rearrangement joins TRBV15 to TRBJ2-7; 10 bases fit TRBD1. The CDR3 sequence is 14 residues long. Germline-derived CDR1 and CDR2 are LNHNV and YYDKDF (reference sequence). With 5 bases clipped from V and 3 bases from J, the junction kept 4 bases outside the gene matches. CDR3 DNA: TGTGCCACCAGCCCTGGACAGGGGGGCTACGAGCAGTACTTC. Its translation is CATSPGQGGYEQYF. Complete variable domain (other parts from reference TRBV15 and TRBJ2-7): DAMVIQNPRYQVTQFGKPVTLSCSQTLNHNVMYWYQQKSSQAPKLLFHYYDKDFNNEADTPDNFQSRRPNTSFCFLDIRSPGLGDTAMYLCATSPGQGGYEQYFGPGTRLTVT.

The rearrangement uses TRBV2 and TRBJ2-2; 7 bases are a match to TRBD1. This CDR3 contains 14 residues. CDR1 is SNHLY and CDR2 is FYNNEI in the germline V gene. The V and J ends lost 5 bases and 1 base, in that order; junction bases with no gene match: 1. Here the CDR3 DNA reads TGTGCCAGCAGTTGGACAGGGAACACCGGGGAGCTGTTTTTT. Its protein is CASSWTGNTGELFF.

The V call is TRBV6-1, the J call TRBJ1-5, with 9 bases lining up with TRBD1. The CDR3 is 18 amino acids. With 2 bases clipped from V and 0 bases from J, the junction kept 8 bases outside the gene matches. Germline V gene sequence: CDR1 MNHNS, CDR2 SASEGT. CDR3 sequence: CASSEWDRELYSNQPQHF. The CDR3, as DNA: TGTGCCAGCAGTGAATGGGACAGGGAGCTCTATAGCAATCAGCCCCAGCATTTT.

The chain has TRBV3-1 (or the pseudogene TRBV3-2) and TRBJ2-7; tentative D call: TRBD1 (5 bases). This CDR3 is 14 amino acids long. V lost 2 bases and J lost 5, with 13 bases in between. Germline V gene sequence: CDR1 LGHDT, CDR2 YNNKEL (reference sequence). The DNA for the CDR3 is TGTGCCAGCAGCCAATTTCAGGGTGCGGACGAGCAGTACTTC. Translated, it gives CASSQFQGADEQYF.

The rearrangement uses TRBV7-2 and TRBJ2-2; D remains unclear. The CDR3 is 13 residues long. V was pared by 5 bases and J by 9 bases, with 13 bases between. Germline loops: CDR1 SGHTA, CDR2 FQGNSA. The CDR3 loop reads CASSQPGSRELFF. The CDR3 DNA is TGTGCCAGCAGCCAACCCGGTAGCAGGGAGCTGTTTTTT.

This clone has only a few counts. This rearrangement joins TRBV5-4 to TRBJ1-2, with 8 bases identical to TRBD1. With 4 bases clipped from V and 8 bases from J, the junction kept 16 bases outside the gene matches. The germline gives CDR1 SGHNT, CDR2 YYREEE (reference sequence). This CDR3 contains 16 residues. This CDR3 reads CASSRDFGQGLQGYTF. The CDR3 DNA reads as TGTGCCAGCAGCCGGGACTTTGGACAGGGTCTACAGGGCTACACCTTC. The full variable domain, its missing parts supplied by reference TRBV5-4 and TRBJ1-2, is ETGVTQSPTHLIKTRGQQVTLRCSSQSGHNTVSWYQQALGQGPQFIFQYYREEENGRGNFPPRFSGLQFPNYSSELNVNALELDDSALYLCASSRDFGQGLQGYTFGSGTRLTVV.

V and J are TRBV3-1 (or the pseudogene TRBV3-2) and TRBJ1-2; 11 bases are shared with TRBD1. Germline assignment: CDR1 LGHDT and CDR2 YNNKEL (reference sequence). With 1 base clipped from V and 8 bases from J, the junction kept 6 bases outside the gene matches. The CDR3 sequence is 15 residues long. The CDR3 nucleotides are TGTGCCAGCAGCCAAGGGGGACAGGGGGGAGGAGGCTACACCTTC. Translation: CASSQGGQGGGGYTF.

The V gene is TRBV6-6, the J gene TRBJ1-5; D unclear. Germline values: CDR1 MNHNY, CDR2 SVGAGI (reference sequence). V was shortened by 7 bases and J by 4 bases, with 14 bases between the two germline ends. The CDR3 spans 14 residues. For the CDR3, the DNA is TGTGCCAGCAAAATTTTCCAGGATAATCAGCCCCAGCATTTT. This gives the protein CASKIFQDNQPQHF.

CDR3 in amino acids: CASTQGPPDTQYF. CDR3 nucleotides: TGTGCCAGCACCCAGGGCCCCCCCGATACGCAGTATTTT. The chain carries TRBV12-3 or TRBV12-4 and TRBJ2-3, with D maybe TRBD1 (5 bases). V gave up 7 bases and J gave up 6 bases, with 14 bases separating them. This CDR3 has 13 amino acids.

This clone showed up just once. The chain employs TRBV5-6 and TRBJ1-2, with D uncertain. In germline, CDR1 is SGHDT, CDR2 YYEEEE. The CDR3 is made up of 13 amino acids. V was cut by 0 bases and J by 4 bases, with 7 bases left in between. The CDR3 DNA sequence: TGTGCCAGCAGCTTGGTTTCCGGCTATGGCTACACCTTC. It is translated as CASSLVSGYGYTF.

In its sample, this clone was seen a few times. The chain recombines TRBV19 with TRBJ1-6, with 7 bases fitting TRBD1. The CDR3 sequence is 13 residues long. The V and J ends lost 7 bases and 10 bases, in that order; junction bases with no gene match: 7. Per the germline V gene, CDR1 is LNHDA and CDR2 is SQIVND (reference sequence). The CDR3 sequence is CASKFPGGSPLHF. The CDR3, as DNA: TGTGCCAGTAAGTTTCCAGGGGGGTCACCCCTCCACTTT.

The gene calls are TRBV6-5 and TRBJ1-2; tentatively, D is TRBD1 (6 bases). Germline V gives CDR1 MNHEY, CDR2 SVGAGI. This CDR3 has 14 amino acids. The CDR3 loop is CGSATGTTNYGYTF. CDR3 sequence (DNA): TGTGGAAGCGCAACCGGGACAACTAACTATGGCTACACCTTC.

This chain connects TRBV29-1 to TRBJ2-2, with a weak D call TRBD2 (5 bases). The germline gives CDR1 SQVTM, CDR2 ANQGSEA. The CDR3 is 13 amino acids. Trimming took 1 base from V and 3 from J, leaving 6 bases between them. CDR3 coding DNA: TGCAGCGTTGAAGGAGGGTACACCGGGGAGCTGTTTTTT. Protein sequence: CSVEGGYTGELFF.

This chain connects TRBV4-1 to TRBJ1-5, with D possibly TRBD1 on 5 matching bases. CDR3 size: 13 residues. Per the germline V gene, CDR1 is MGHRA and CDR2 is YSYEKL. V gave up 6 bases and J gave up 3 bases, with 9 bases separating them. The CDR3 sequence: CASSDSDNQPQHF. The CDR3 region has the DNA TGCGCCAGCAGTGACAGCGACAATCAGCCCCAGCATTTT.

The rearrangement joins TRBV18 to TRBJ1-1; possibly TRBD1 for D (6 bases). V lost 3 bases, J lost 11 bases, and 16 bases lay in between. Germline CDR1 KGHSH, CDR2 LQKENI. The CDR3 runs to 13 residues. The CDR3, as DNA: TGTGCCAGCTCACCGACTACACAGGGTGATGCTTTCTTT. It is translated as CASSPTTQGDAFF.